A single sample gave rise to the 26 T cell receptor beta chains below, sequenced in a study of CXCR3-negative and CXCR3-positive naive CD8 T cells (dated by TCRdb to the late 2010s). The instrument was a NextSeq 550. The Human TCR Profiling Kit (MiLaboratory) was used to prepare UMI-labeled 5' RACE TRB cDNA libraries. The reads underwent TCRdb reprocessing, giving one record for each CDR3 protein sequence and no DNA. The table of this sample itemizes fewer than 80,000 distinct CDR3 sequences. Clones ranked in the top ten supply more than 3.5% of the sample. Sequencing used naive CXCR3- CD8+ T cells from blood. This sample's cell subset or site label indicates: CD45RO-CCR7+CD27+CD95- naive CD8+ T cells lacking CXCR3 (TNR3-). The origin of the receptors is a human donor in good health. Some clones in this sample may be carry-over from other donors' samples.

V is TRBV7-6 and J is TRBJ2-1; TCRdb's assignment of TRBD2 cannot be checked, as there is no DNA. The CDR3 is 19 residues long. Germline values: CDR1 SGHVS, CDR2 FNYEAQ. The chain's CDR3 is CASSLGELQGIKFGNEQFF.

The chain has TRBV29-1 and TRBJ2-1; TCRdb's D call of TRBD1 is untestable without DNA. The CDR3 length is 19 residues. Germline V gives CDR1 SQVTM, CDR2 ANQGSEA. The CDR3: CSVVADPSLQGARGNEQFF.

CDR3 region: CASSYYSERGYEQYF. This chain joins TRBV6-5 and TRBJ2-7; checking the TCRdb D call of TRBD1 is not possible without DNA. Germline CDR1 reads MNHEY; CDR2 reads SVGAGI. The CDR3 is 15 residues long.

J is TRBJ1-2 and V is TRBV15; TCRdb's D call, TRBD1, is unchecked because there is no DNA. This CDR3 region has 16 residues. Germline V gene data show CDR1 as LNHNV and CDR2 as YYDKDF (reference sequence). The chain's CDR3 is CATSSSDRGVNYGYTF.

The chain combines TRBV28 with TRBJ2-7; the D call from TCRdb, TRBD1, cannot be confirmed without DNA. The CDR3 has 15 amino acids. In germline, CDR1 is MDHEN, CDR2 SYDVKM. CDR3 residues: CASSSTDRVVYEQYF.

The chain links TRBV12-3 or TRBV12-4 to TRBJ2-7. The CDR3 loop spans 13 amino acids. The chain's CDR3 is CASRGSAVYEQYF.

The chain combines TRBV6-2 or TRBV6-3 with TRBJ2-2; TCRdb's D call of TRBD2 is untestable without DNA. CDR1 and CDR2 from the germline V gene are MNHEY and SVGEGT. This CDR3 region has 15 residues. CDR3 amino acids: CASSSASGATGELFF.

This rearrangement joins TRBV5-1 to TRBJ1-5; the TRBD1 assignment by TCRdb is unverifiable without DNA. This CDR3 spans 16 amino acids. CDR1 is SGHRS and CDR2 is YFSETQ in the germline V gene. The CDR3 here is CASRRTTTGEDQPQHF.

This chain links TRBV14 with TRBJ1-3. Germline loops: CDR1 SGHDN, CDR2 FVKESK. This CDR3 has 15 amino acids. CDR3 loop: CASSQVQGVGNTIYF.

The rearrangement links TRBV6-5 to TRBJ1-2. Germline lookup yields CDR1 MNHEY and CDR2 SVGAGI. The CDR3 spans 15 residues. The CDR3 reads CASSYSGPASYGYTF.

The chain employs TRBV7-6 and TRBJ2-7; checking the TCRdb D call of TRBD2 is not possible without DNA. Germline CDR1 SGHVS, CDR2 FNYEAQ. The CDR3 is 17 amino acids. The CDR3 protein is CASSLGEDAAGFYEQYF.

This chain joins TRBV18 and TRBJ2-7. CDR3 length equals 16 residues. The germline CDR1 and CDR2 sequences are KGHSH and LQKENI. Here the CDR3 reads CASSPRETPIRYEQYF.

The V gene is TRBV4-1, the J gene TRBJ1-5; the TRBD1 assignment by TCRdb is unverifiable without DNA. The germline V gene encodes CDR1 MGHRA and CDR2 YSYEKL. CDR3 length equals 16 residues. CDR3 protein: CASSQDGTGGDQPQHF.

The chain carries TRBV5-5 and TRBJ1-1; TCRdb picks TRBD1, but there is no DNA to check that call. The CDR3 consists of 18 residues. CDR1 SGHKS and CDR2 YYEKEE come from the germline V gene (reference sequence). The chain's CDR3 is CASSSYGTGAYMNTEAFF.

The chain joins TRBV3-1 to TRBJ2-3; absent DNA, TCRdb's TRBD2 call cannot be checked. Germline CDR1 reads LGHDT; CDR2 reads YNNKEL (reference sequence). CDR3 length equals 19 residues. CDR3 protein: CASSQDGALAGGQTDTQYF.

The CDR3 protein is CASSLNPGFYEQYF. This sequence joins TRBV7-2 and TRBJ2-7; without DNA, the TCRdb call of TRBD1 cannot be checked. This CDR3 is 14 amino acids long. In germline, CDR1 is SGHTA, CDR2 FQGNSA. Complete variable domain (other parts from reference TRBV7-2 and TRBJ2-7): GAGVSQSPSNKVTEKGKDVELRCDPISGHTALYWYRQSLGQGLEFLIYFQGNSAPDKSGLPSDRFSAERTGGSVSTLTIQRTQQEDSAVYLCASSLNPGFYEQYFGPGTRLTVT.

V usage is TRBV6-6 and J usage is TRBJ2-1. The germline gives CDR1 MNHNY, CDR2 SVGAGI (reference sequence). The CDR3 covers 14 residues. The CDR3 region is CASSYSNLDNEQFF.

The V and J genes are TRBV29-1 and TRBJ2-7. The germline gives CDR1 SQVTM, CDR2 ANQGSEA. The CDR3 consists of 14 residues. CDR3 protein: CSVEEVGVGNEQYF.

The chain carries TRBV7-2 and TRBJ2-1. This CDR3 region has 13 residues. In germline, CDR1 is SGHTA, CDR2 FQGNSA. The CDR3 is CASSLLSRSEQFF.

V usage is TRBV20-1 and J usage is TRBJ1-1. Germline lookup yields CDR1 DFQATT and CDR2 SNEGSKA (reference sequence). The CDR3 sequence is 12 residues long. This chain's CDR3 is CSAREDQVEAFF.

This clonotype is called medium-sized based on its frequency. The gene calls are TRBV4-2 and TRBJ2-2; TCRdb reports TRBD2, a call that lacks DNA to check it against. In germline, CDR1 is LGHNA, CDR2 YNFKEQ. The CDR3 has 18 residues. CDR3 sequence: CASSQDGPRDLNTGELFF.

The chain is built from TRBV6-2 or TRBV6-3 and TRBJ1-5. The CDR3 spans 12 residues. The V gene's germline CDR1 is MNHEY and CDR2 SVGEGT. The CDR3 spells CASRHDNQPQHF.

V and J are TRBV7-2 and TRBJ1-1. Germline CDR1 reads SGHTA; CDR2 reads FQGNSA. This CDR3 region has 12 residues. The CDR3 loop is CASSFLRTEAFF.

This chain's CDR3 is CASRPTSGVAKNIQYF. The V and J genes are TRBV12-3 or TRBV12-4 and TRBJ2-4; without DNA, the TCRdb call of TRBD2 cannot be checked. This CDR3 is 16 amino acids long.

The genes are TRBV6-2 or TRBV6-3 and TRBJ1-1; the D call of TRBD1 rests on TCRdb alone, since no DNA is present to check it. CDR1 MNHEY and CDR2 SVGEGT come from the germline V gene. The CDR3 is 14 amino acids. Here the CDR3 reads CASSTGASNTEAFF.

CDR3 loop: CASSLSLAGSYNEQFF. The chain recombines TRBV7-9 with TRBJ2-1; TCRdb reports TRBD2, a call that lacks DNA to check it against. Germline V lookup: CDR1 SEHNR, CDR2 FQNEAQ (reference sequence). CDR3 length: 16 residues.